These 16 T cell receptor beta chains originate from one sample sequenced in a study of CD8 T cells in ankylosing spondylitis. TCRdb itself ran the 5' RACE reads through MiXCR, one entry per CDR3 protein. The sample holds some 130,000 distinct CDR3 sequences, around 7.9% seen once. Sample: blood, either unsorted or a sorted T cell fraction (not recorded which). The receptors originated from a female donor with ankylosing spondylitis or in good health (not recorded which).

This clonotype was observed at least ten times. The genes are TRBV19 and TRBJ2-1; tentative D call: TRBD2 (6 bases). V was shortened by 4 bases and J by 4 bases, with 14 bases between the two germline ends. Germline CDR1 LNHDA, CDR2 SQIVND (reference sequence). This CDR3 spans 15 amino acids. This CDR3 is CASSTLAGRYNEQFF. The DNA for the CDR3 is TGTGCCAGTAGTACTCTCGCGGGGCGGTACAATGAGCAGTTCTTC.

This clonotype was recorded many times. The V call is TRBV20-1, the J call TRBJ2-1; the D gene is possibly TRBD2 (6 bases). Trimming stripped 2 bases from V and 10 bases from J, with 15 bases between. This CDR3 comprises 13 residues. From germline, CDR1 is DFQATT and CDR2 SNEGSKA (reference sequence). The CDR3 spells CSARTSGLGEQFF. For the CDR3, the DNA is TGCAGTGCTAGAACAAGCGGGCTGGGGGAGCAGTTCTTC.

Ten or more counts support this clonotype. The rearrangement joins TRBV20-1 to TRBJ2-3; 7 bases fit TRBD2. Trimming cost V 2 bases and J 2 bases; bases outside gene matches: 7. Germline lookup yields CDR1 DFQATT and CDR2 SNEGSKA (reference sequence). The CDR3 loop spans 15 amino acids. The CDR3 here is CSARPSGASTDTQYF. CDR3 nucleotides: TGCAGTGCTAGACCAAGCGGGGCTTCCACAGATACGCAGTATTTT.

J is TRBJ2-1 and V is TRBV28; no definite D call. The CDR3 sequence is 12 residues long. Germline V CDR1 and CDR2: MDHEN, SYDVKM. V was cut by 8 bases and J by 2 bases, with 7 bases left in between. The CDR3 sequence is CASGATYNEQFF. CDR3 DNA sequence: TGTGCCAGCGGCGCAACCTACAATGAGCAGTTCTTC.

This clonotype was counted many times. V gene TRBV12-3 or TRBV12-4 combines with J gene TRBJ2-3, with D tentatively TRBD1 (6 bases). V was clipped by 5 bases and J by 8 bases, with 11 bases between them. The CDR3 has 12 amino acids. The CDR3 region is CASSVMGATQYF. The CDR3 nucleotides read TGTGCCAGCAGTGTGATGGGGGCTACGCAGTATTTT.

This clonotype has a count of ten or more. The chain combines TRBV14 with TRBJ2-7, with 7 nucleotides matching TRBD2. The ends lost 2 bases at V and 9 bases at J; junction bases unmatched: 7. The germline CDR1 and CDR2 sequences are SGHDN and FVKESK. There are 13 residues in the CDR3. CDR3 loop: CASSQLHSGGQYF. Here the CDR3 DNA reads TGTGCCAGCAGCCAATTGCATTCGGGAGGGCAGTACTTC.

This clonotype has a count of ten or more. CDR3: CASVAGEVNTEAFF. Here the CDR3 DNA reads TGTGCCAGCGTAGCAGGTGAGGTGAACACTGAAGCTTTCTTT. The rearrangement joins TRBV7-9 to TRBJ1-1; D is unclear. The germline CDR1 and CDR2 sequences are SEHNR and FQNEAQ (reference sequence). V was trimmed by 8 bases and J by 0 bases, leaving 13 bases between them. The CDR3 totals 14 residues. Variable domain in full (rest from reference TRBV7-9 and TRBJ1-1): DTGVSQNPRHKITKRGQNVTFRCDPISEHNRLYWYRQTLGQGPEFLTYFQNEAQLEKSRLLSDRFSAERPKGSFSTLEIQRTEQGDSAMYLCASVAGEVNTEAFFGQGTRLTVV.

This clonotype was counted ten times or more. The rearrangement uses TRBV7-9 and TRBJ2-3; 9 bases match TRBD1. Germline V lookup: CDR1 SEHNR, CDR2 FQNEAQ (reference sequence). This CDR3 contains 16 residues. V was clipped by 7 bases and J by 0 bases; unmatched bases: 8. As DNA, the CDR3 is TGTGCCAGCAACCCGGACAGGGGCACTAGCACAGATACGCAGTATTTT. As protein: CASNPDRGTSTDTQYF.

This clonotype came up many times. The chain recombines TRBV4-1 with TRBJ1-1; D gene uncertain. V dropped 4 bases and J dropped 11 bases, with 17 bases sitting between them. The germline gives CDR1 MGHRA, CDR2 YSYEKL. The CDR3 has 13 residues. CDR3 protein: CASSLDVRAGAFF. The CDR3 DNA is TGCGCCAGCAGCCTGGATGTTAGGGCTGGGGCTTTCTTT.

The sample holds many counts of this clonotype. Here the CDR3 DNA reads TGTGCCAGCAGTTTATTCAGGGGTCCCTACGAGCAGTACTTC. This sequence encodes CASSLFRGPYEQYF. This rearrangement joins TRBV27 to TRBJ2-7, with a weak D call TRBD1 (6 bases). V lost 1 base to trimming and J lost 2 bases, with 9 bases between them. This CDR3 is built from 14 residues. Germline V gene sequence: CDR1 MNHEY, CDR2 SMNVEV (reference sequence).

This clonotype was detected only a few times. The CDR3 sequence: CASSLTLGETQYF. DNA for the CDR3: TGTGCCAGCAGCTTAACGTTGGGGGAGACCCAGTACTTC. The chain combines TRBV7-3 with TRBJ2-5; no firm D call. V lost 0 bases, J lost 5 bases, and 7 bases lay in between. The CDR3 length is 13 residues. Germline CDR1 reads SGHTA; CDR2 reads FQGTGA.

There are many counts of this clonotype. The V gene is TRBV6-1, the J gene TRBJ2-1; weak D call: TRBD2 (6 bases). The CDR3 contains 14 residues. CDR1 and CDR2 (germline): MNHNS, SASEGT. V gave up 4 bases and J gave up 1 base, with 8 bases separating them. DNA of the CDR3: TGTGCCAGCAGTGGGGGGAGGTCCTACAATGAGCAGTTCTTC. This codes for CASSGGRSYNEQFF.

This clonotype was seen repeatedly, ten times or more. V usage is TRBV5-1 and J usage is TRBJ2-5; TRBD2 aligns across 8 bases. The CDR3 spans 14 residues. The V gene end was trimmed by 9 bases and the J gene end by 3 bases; junction bases not matched to a gene: 10. Germline CDR1 reads SGHRS; CDR2 reads YFSETQ. In DNA, the CDR3 is TGCGCCACCACCCGGGAGGGGTCTGAAGAGACCCAGTACTTC. It codes for CATTREGSEETQYF.

This clonotype turned up a few times. The chain has TRBV6-6 and TRBJ1-2, with no clear D. Trimming stripped 0 bases from V and 2 bases from J, with 16 bases between. CDR1 and CDR2 (germline): MNHNY, SVGAGI (reference sequence). CDR3 length: 17 amino acids. This chain's CDR3 is CASSYSFPRGSNYGYTF. In DNA form, the CDR3 reads TGTGCCAGCAGTTACTCATTCCCCCGTGGAAGCAACTATGGCTACACCTTC.

Ten or more counts support this clonotype. The V call is TRBV30, the J call TRBJ1-5, with D possibly matching TRBD1 (6 bases). The CDR3 runs 13 residues. V lost 1 base and J 4 bases, leaving 8 bases between the germline ends. Germline CDR1 is GTSNPN and CDR2 is SVGIG (reference sequence). The chain's CDR3 is CAWSGQGNQPQHF. CDR3 bases: TGTGCCTGGAGTGGGCAGGGGAATCAGCCCCAGCATTTT. The variable domain in full, completed from reference TRBV30 and TRBJ1-5, reads SQTIHQWPATLVQPVGSPLSLECTVEGTSNPNLYWYRQAAGRGLQLLFYSVGIGQISSEVPQNLSASRPQDRQFILSSKKLLLSDSGFYLCAWSGQGNQPQHFGDGTRLSIL.

The chain has TRBV19 and TRBJ2-7, with 9 bases aligning to TRBD2. The V and J ends lost 7 bases and 0 bases, in that order; junction bases with no gene match: 7. The length of the CDR3 is 15 residues. CDR1 and CDR2 (germline): LNHDA, SQIVND (reference sequence). The DNA for the CDR3 is TGTGCCAGTATGGAAGCGGGGGGCAGCTCCTACGAGCAGTACTTC. Protein product: CASMEAGGSSYEQYF.